Following are 25 T cell receptor beta chains from one sample sequenced in a study of CD8+CD57+ T cells in acquired aplastic anemia. The use of genomic DNA as template underpinned the TCR beta VDJ and CDR3 profiling. TCRdb ran MiXCR on the reads and lists one entry per CDR3 protein. In the table there are tens of thousands of distinct CDR3 sequences, around 55% of which are singletons. The specimen was sorted CD4+, CD8+, or CD8+CD57+ T cells (not recorded which) from PBMCs. These TCRs come from a human donor in good health, serving as a control.

This clonotype was found many times. The chain carries TRBV14 and TRBJ2-7; 9 nucleotides agree with TRBD2. The germline V gene encodes CDR1 SGHDN and CDR2 FVKESK. CDR3 size: 15 residues. J lost 2 bases, V lost 0 bases, and 2 bases had no gene match. CDR3 region: CASSQEAGGPYEQYF. The CDR3 DNA reads as TGTGCCAGCAGCCAAGAGGCGGGAGGGCCCTACGAGCAGTACTTC.

This sequence joins TRBV7-9 and TRBJ2-7; 7 bases map to TRBD2. J gave up 4 bases and V 5 bases, and 5 bases lay outside the gene matches. The CDR3 length is 13 residues. CDR1 and CDR2 (germline): SEHNR, FQNEAQ (reference sequence). The CDR3 DNA follows: TGTGCCAGCAGCCCCATCGGGGGGTACGAGCAGTACTTC. Residues: CASSPIGGYEQYF. Drawing the rest from reference TRBV7-9 and TRBJ2-7, the complete variable domain is DTGVSQNPRHKITKRGQNVTFRCDPISEHNRLYWYRQTLGQGPEFLTYFQNEAQLEKSRLLSDRFSAERPKGSFSTLEIQRTEQGDSAMYLCASSPIGGYEQYFGPGTRLTVT.

This chain joins TRBV19 and TRBJ2-7; TRBD1 matches at 11 bases. The V gene end was trimmed by 3 bases and the J gene end by 3 bases; junction bases not matched to a gene: 7. The CDR3 is made up of 16 amino acids. Germline CDR1 LNHDA, CDR2 SQIVND (reference sequence). This chain's CDR3 is CASSIGDRGKNYEQYF. CDR3 sequence (DNA): TGTGCCAGTAGTATCGGGGACAGGGGGAAGAACTACGAGCAGTACTTC.

Concerning this clonotype itself: No conserved phenylalanine or tryptophan ends this CDR3, so it is likely a read error. The rearrangement links TRBV7-2 to TRBJ1-2; D uncertain. The CDR3 is 14 residues long. V was trimmed by 1 base and J by 7 bases, leaving 13 bases between them. Germline-derived CDR1 and CDR2 are SGHTA and FQGNSA. The CDR3 loop is CASSLGQAFCGYTL. CDR3 sequence (DNA): TGTGCCAGCAGCTTAGGGCAGGCCTTCTGTGGCTACACCCTC.

This clonotype was picked up one time. This rearrangement joins TRBV25-1 to TRBJ1-3; the match to TRBD1 covers 9 bases. V lost 3 bases to trimming and J lost 5 bases; unmatched junction nucleotides: 5. The CDR3 consists of 15 residues. Germline CDR1 MGHDK, CDR2 SYGVNS. CDR3 region: CASSDDRGKRNTIYF. The CDR3 nucleotides are TGTGCCAGCAGTGATGACAGGGGGAAAAGAAACACCATATATTTT.

This clonotype occurred many times. This rearrangement joins TRBV3-1 to TRBJ1-5; D not certain. V was shortened by 9 bases and J by 0 bases, with 6 bases between the two germline ends. The germline gives CDR1 LGHDT, CDR2 YNNKEL (reference sequence). The CDR3 sequence is 12 residues long. DNA of the CDR3: TGTGCCAGTAGCGATAGCAATCAGCCCCAGCATTTT. Its protein is CASSDSNQPQHF.

The V gene is TRBV7-3, the J gene TRBJ2-2; tentatively, D is TRBD1 (6 bases). The CDR3 has 17 amino acids. Trimming cost V 4 bases and J 4 bases, with 19 bases left between them. Germline assignment: CDR1 SGHTA and CDR2 FQGTGA. CDR3 nucleotides: TGTGCCAGCAGCTCAGAATGGGGGCGTCGGGGCACCGGGGAGCTGTTTTTT. The encoded protein is CASSSEWGRRGTGELFF.

The genes are TRBV9 and TRBJ2-3; D is undetermined. Trimming removed 2 bases at V and 0 bases at J, with 4 bases between. Germline V gives CDR1 SGDLS, CDR2 YYNGEE. The length of the CDR3 is 13 residues. The CDR3 is CASSVDSTDTQYF. The CDR3, as DNA: TGTGCCAGCAGCGTCGATAGCACAGATACGCAGTATTTT.

V gene TRBV7-2 combines with J gene TRBJ1-5; D gene uncertain. V was shortened by 5 bases and J by 3 bases, with 8 bases between the two germline ends. The CDR3 has 13 residues. The germline CDR1 and CDR2 sequences are SGHTA and FQGNSA. The CDR3 bases are TGTGCCAGCAGCCTAAACTACAATCAGCCCCAGCATTTT. Translating gives CASSLNYNQPQHF. The full variable domain, with the rest looked up from reference TRBV7-2 and TRBJ1-5, is GAGVSQSPSNKVTEKGKDVELRCDPISGHTALYWYRQSLGQGLEFLIYFQGNSAPDKSGLPSDRFSAERTGGSVSTLTIQRTQQEDSAVYLCASSLNYNQPQHFGDGTRLSIL.

This clonotype was seen a single time. The chain uses TRBV6-1 and TRBJ1-5, with 9 bases aligning to TRBD1. The CDR3 length is 15 residues. Per germline, CDR1 MNHNS and CDR2 SASEGT. Trimming at V came to 5 bases and at J to 6 bases, leaving 8 bases not matched to a gene. The CDR3 region has the DNA TGTGCCAGCAGTCAAGGGACAGGGCATCCTCAGCCCCAGCATTTT. It translates to CASSQGTGHPQPQHF.

The chain couples TRBV7-3 to TRBJ2-3; the match to TRBD2 covers 10 bases. The CDR3 is 17 residues long. Losses at the gene ends were 1 base for V and 1 base for J; bases not matched to a gene: 5. Germline V gene data show CDR1 as SGHTA and CDR2 as FQGTGA. The CDR3 DNA reads as TGTGCCAGCAGCTTAAGTACTAGCGGGATTTGCACAGATACGCAGTATTTT. The encoded protein is CASSLSTSGICTDTQYF.

This chain uses TRBV19 with TRBJ1-2; 9 bases agree with TRBD1. This CDR3 has 15 residues. The germline gives CDR1 LNHDA, CDR2 SQIVND (reference sequence). The V segment lost 5 bases and the J segment 4 bases; nucleotides outside the gene matches: 8. CDR3: CASSPRDREVYGYTF. In DNA, the CDR3 is TGTGCCAGTAGTCCTCGGGACAGGGAGGTCTATGGCTACACCTTC.

This clonotype showed up many times. This chain links TRBV4-2 with TRBJ2-7; 8 bases fit TRBD2. Trimming took 0 bases from V and 3 from J; bases not matched to a gene: 1. The CDR3 contains 14 residues. CDR1 is LGHNA and CDR2 is YNFKEQ in the germline V gene. This chain's CDR3 is CASSQESGSYEQYF. The DNA of the CDR3 is TGTGCCAGCAGCCAAGAGAGCGGGAGCTACGAGCAGTACTTC.

This clonotype turned up a few times. This may stem from a read error, because a much larger clone lies one nucleotide away. The CDR3 ends on some other residue instead of the conserved phenylalanine or tryptophan, so this is likely a read error. This sequence joins TRBV24-1 and TRBJ1-1, with 7 bases fitting TRBD1. J lost 4 bases, V lost 11 bases, and 9 bases had no gene match. The CDR3 is 13 amino acids. Germline V gene data show CDR1 as KGHDR and CDR2 as SFDVKD. The CDR3 region is CASRDSGGTEAFS. CDR3 bases: TGTGCCAGCCGGGACAGTGGGGGCACTGAAGCTTTCTCT.

The chain is built from TRBV19 and TRBJ2-1; D uncertain. Trimming pared 5 bases from V and 0 bases from J, leaving 11 bases between. Germline lookup yields CDR1 LNHDA and CDR2 SQIVND (reference sequence). CDR3 length: 15 amino acids. This chain's CDR3 is CASSGDTSSYNEQFF. The CDR3 nucleotides are TGTGCCAGTAGTGGAGACACAAGCTCCTACAATGAGCAGTTCTTC.

This clonotype showed up many times. CDR3 bases: TGTGCCAGCAGCGTAGGTGATAGCACAGATACGCAGTATTTT. The encoded protein is CASSVGDSTDTQYF. This chain connects TRBV9 to TRBJ2-3, with unresolved D. The CDR3 is 14 amino acids. Trimming took 0 bases from V and 0 from J, leaving 5 bases between them. Germline CDR1 is SGDLS and CDR2 is YYNGEE.

V gene TRBV5-8 combines with J gene TRBJ1-1; TRBD1 might be the D (6 bases). Looked up from germline, CDR1 is SGHTS and CDR2 is YDEGEE. CDR3 length equals 12 residues. The ends were cut back, 4 bases at V and 11 bases at J, with 15 bases in the middle. CDR3: CASSTRTVTAFF. The CDR3 DNA is TGTGCCAGCAGCACGAGGACAGTCACGGCTTTCTTT.

This chain joins TRBV7-8 and TRBJ2-7; D is unclear. V lost 8 bases and J 3 bases, leaving 11 bases between the germline ends. The CDR3 runs 12 residues. Germline values: CDR1 SGHVS, CDR2 FQNEAQ. The CDR3 bases are TGTGCCAGCGGCTCCGAAGGCTACGAGCAGTACTTC. Amino acids: CASGSEGYEQYF.

The V and J genes are TRBV11-1 and TRBJ2-3, with TRBD2 matching 9 bases. The V and J ends lost 5 bases and 3 bases, in that order; junction bases with no gene match: 9. The CDR3 spans 16 residues. CDR1 and CDR2 from the germline V gene are SGHAT and FQDESV (reference sequence). CDR3 nucleotide sequence: TGTGCCAGCAGCAACGCGGCTAGCGGGAAGACAGATACGCAGTATTTT. Protein sequence: CASSNAASGKTDTQYF.

In this sample, this clonotype turned up many times. The rearrangement uses TRBV2 and TRBJ1-5, with D perhaps matching TRBD1 (6 bases). The V gene lost 2 bases and the J gene lost 7 bases, with 24 bases spanning the gap. CDR1 and CDR2 from the germline V gene are SNHLY and FYNNEI. The CDR3 length is 18 residues. The CDR3 region is CASSEKGSGGQLRQPQHF. As DNA, the CDR3 is TGTGCCAGCAGTGAAAAAGGGAGTGGGGGCCAACTACGACAGCCCCAGCATTTT. The complete variable domain, with remaining parts taken from reference TRBV2 and TRBJ1-5, reads EPEVTQTPSHQVTQMGQEVILRCVPISNHLYFYWYRQILGQKVEFLVSFYNNEISEKSEIFDDQFSVERPDGSNFTLKIRSTKLEDSAMYFCASSEKGSGGQLRQPQHFGDGTRLSIL.

V usage is TRBV2 and J usage is TRBJ1-2; D gene unclear. Trimming took off 6 bases at V and 4 bases at J, with 12 bases between the two ends. This CDR3 contains 13 residues. Germline V gives CDR1 SNHLY, CDR2 FYNNEI. CDR3: CASRQREPYGYTF. The DNA for the CDR3 is TGTGCCAGCAGACAGCGGGAGCCCTATGGCTACACCTTC.

The chain uses TRBV2 and TRBJ1-2; D not certain. Germline loops: CDR1 SNHLY, CDR2 FYNNEI. Trimming removed 4 bases from V and 6 bases from J, with 9 bases in between. The length of the CDR3 is 12 residues. The CDR3 spells CASSVEGNGYTF. In nucleotides, the CDR3 is TGTGCCAGCAGTGTTGAAGGGAATGGCTACACCTTC.

A word on this clonotype: A read error is possible here, since a much larger clone lies one base away. The CDR3 DNA reads as TGTGCCAGCAGTCCCTGGGCAGAAGGTCCTGAAGCTTTCTTT. This codes for CASSPWAEGPEAFF. V and J are TRBV28 and TRBJ1-1; the D is unclear. Trimming cost V 5 bases and J 6 bases, with 16 bases left between them. The V gene's germline CDR1 is MDHEN and CDR2 SYDVKM. The CDR3 extends over 14 amino acids.

This chain links TRBV20-1 with TRBJ1-2; D is undetermined. The V end was cut by 1 base, the J end by 6 bases, with 12 bases between. The CDR3 runs 13 residues. Germline V lookup: CDR1 DFQATT, CDR2 SNEGSKA (reference sequence). The CDR3 region has the DNA TGCAGTGCTAGAGGAGGGTCAAGGGATGGCTACACCTTC. It translates to CSARGGSRDGYTF.

This chain joins TRBV6-1 and TRBJ2-3; perhaps TRBD2 as D (5 bases). Trimming stripped 2 bases from V and 0 bases from J, with 9 bases between. The CDR3 consists of 15 residues. The germline CDR1 and CDR2 sequences are MNHNS and SASEGT. The DNA for the CDR3 is TGTGCCAGCAGTGAACAGGAGGAAAGCACAGATACGCAGTATTTT. Amino acid sequence: CASSEQEESTDTQYF.